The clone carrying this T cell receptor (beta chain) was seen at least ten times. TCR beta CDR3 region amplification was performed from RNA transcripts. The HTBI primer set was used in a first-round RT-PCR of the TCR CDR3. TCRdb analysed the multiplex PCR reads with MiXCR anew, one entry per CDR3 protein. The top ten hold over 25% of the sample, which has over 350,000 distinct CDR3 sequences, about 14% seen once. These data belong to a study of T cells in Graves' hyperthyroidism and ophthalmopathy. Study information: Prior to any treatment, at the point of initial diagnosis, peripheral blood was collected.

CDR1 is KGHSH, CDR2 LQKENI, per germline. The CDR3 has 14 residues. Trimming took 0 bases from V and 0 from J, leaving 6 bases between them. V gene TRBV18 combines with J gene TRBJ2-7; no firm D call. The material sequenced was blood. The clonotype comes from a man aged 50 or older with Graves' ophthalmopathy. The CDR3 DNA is TGTGCCAGCTCACCACCCAGCCGCTCCTACGAGCAGTACTTC. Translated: CASSPPSRSYEQYF.